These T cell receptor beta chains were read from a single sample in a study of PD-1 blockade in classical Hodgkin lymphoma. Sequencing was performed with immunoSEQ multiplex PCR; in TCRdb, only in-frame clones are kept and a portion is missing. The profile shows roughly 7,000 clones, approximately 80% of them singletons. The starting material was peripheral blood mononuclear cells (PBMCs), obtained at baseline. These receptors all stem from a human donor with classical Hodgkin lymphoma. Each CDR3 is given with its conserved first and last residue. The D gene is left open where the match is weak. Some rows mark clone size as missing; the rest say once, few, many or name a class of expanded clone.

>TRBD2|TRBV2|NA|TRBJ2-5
TGTGCCAGCAGTGTACCTCTTGGGACTAGCGAATTCAGTTATCGATCAGAGACCCAGTACTTC
CASSVPLGTSEFSYRSETQYF
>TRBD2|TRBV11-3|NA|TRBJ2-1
TGTGCCAGCAGCGACGGGACTACATACAATGAGCAGTTCTTC
CASSDGTTYNEQFF
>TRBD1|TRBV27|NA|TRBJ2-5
TGTGCCAGCATCAAGACAGGGTTTGTAGAGACCCAGTACTTC
CASIKTGFVETQYF
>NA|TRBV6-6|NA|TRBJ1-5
TGTGCCAGCAGTTACTCGGAGGGCGGCAATCAGCCCCAGCATTTT
CASSYSEGGNQPQHF
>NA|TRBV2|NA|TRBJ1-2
TGTGCCAGCAGTGAGACGGGGAGAGGCTATGGCTACACCTTC
CASSETGRGYGYTF
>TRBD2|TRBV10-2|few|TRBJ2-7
TGCGCCACCGACCCGGGACTAGCGGGAGGTTCCTACGAGCAGTACTTC
CATDPGLAGGSYEQYF
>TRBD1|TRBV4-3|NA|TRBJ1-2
TGCGCCAGCAGCCAAGCAGGATCCCTTCCACAGGGACAGGGGATCTATGGCTACACCTTC
CASSQAGSLPQGQGIYGYTF
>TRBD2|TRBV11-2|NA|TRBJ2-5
TGTGCCAGCAGCAAAGGTCTAGCGGGAGTTACCGAGACCCAGTACTTC
CASSKGLAGVTETQYF
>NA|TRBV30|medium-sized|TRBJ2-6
TGTGCCTGGAGTCTAGGGGCCTCTGGGGCCAACGTCCTGACTTTC
CAWSLGASGANVLTF
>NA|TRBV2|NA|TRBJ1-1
TGTGCCAGCAGCGACTTCACTGAAGCTTTCTTT
CASSDFTEAFF
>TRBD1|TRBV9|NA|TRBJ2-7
TGTGCCAGCAGCCCGAAGAGGGGGACAGGGTACGATTACGAGCAGTACTTC
CASSPKRGTGYDYEQYF
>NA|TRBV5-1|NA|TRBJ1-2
TGCGCCAGCAGCGGGGAGGGGGTCGATGGCTACACCTTC
CASSGEGVDGYTF
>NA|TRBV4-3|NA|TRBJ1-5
TGCGCCAGCAGCCAAGATCAGGGGCGCAATCAGCCCCAGCATTTT
CASSQDQGRNQPQHF
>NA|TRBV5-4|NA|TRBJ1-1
TGTGCCAGCAGCTTTAGGCACACTGAAGCTTTCTTT
CASSFRHTEAFF
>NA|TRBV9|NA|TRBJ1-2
TGTGCCAGCAGCGTAACGGACAGCGGGCGTAAGGAAGGTGGCTACACCTTC
CASSVTDSGRKEGGYTF
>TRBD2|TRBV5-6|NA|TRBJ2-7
TGTGCCAGCAGCCGGCCGGGACTAGCGGTCTACGAGCAGTACTTC
CASSRPGLAVYEQYF
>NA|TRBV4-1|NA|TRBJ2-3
TGCGCCAGCAGCCCACTAGGGGGGGCAGATACGCAGTATTTT
CASSPLGGADTQYF
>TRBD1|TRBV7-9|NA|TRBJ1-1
TGTGCCAGCAGCTTAGGAGACCAGGGGGGCATGAACACTGAAGCTTTCTTT
CASSLGDQGGMNTEAFF
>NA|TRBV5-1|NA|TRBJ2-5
TGCGCCAGCAGCTTGGCACTAACAGGTTTTCCCGGGGAGACCCAGTACTTC
CASSLALTGFPGETQYF
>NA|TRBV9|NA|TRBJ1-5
TGTGCCAGCAGCGAGGGAGGTAGCAATCAGCCCCAGCATTTT
CASSEGGSNQPQHF
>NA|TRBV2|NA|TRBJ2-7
TGTGCCAGCAGAGGACAGCGGAACCACGAGCAGTACTTC
CASRGQRNHEQYF
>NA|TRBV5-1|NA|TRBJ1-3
TGCGCCAGCAGCTTGTTGGCACCATCTGGAAACACCATATATTTT
CASSLLAPSGNTIYF
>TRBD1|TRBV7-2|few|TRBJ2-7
TGTGCCAGCAGCCCAGCTCACAGGGGATCCTACGAGCAGTACTTC
CASSPAHRGSYEQYF
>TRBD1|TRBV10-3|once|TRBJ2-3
TGTGCCATCAGAGCCGGGACAGGGGGCCCAGATACGCAGTATTTT
CAIRAGTGGPDTQYF